This T cell receptor (beta chain) was found in a study of shared clonotypes between healthy human individuals. In the study overall: Per-donor plates numbered three CD4 naive, three CD4 memory, two CD8 naive and one CD8 memory.

As concerns this clone: What it recognizes is unknown.

Profiled with immunoSEQ multiplex PCR; TCRdb holds only in-frame clones, not every one. The table includes approximately 710,000 clones, about 92% detected once. The length of the CDR3 is 15 residues. Deletions cut 0 bases from V and 8 bases from J, with 13 bases between. From germline, CDR1 is MNHEY and CDR2 SVGAGI. Study-level results: Sampling covered blood only; tissue repertoires likely differ.

The chain combines TRBV6-5 with TRBJ1-4; no clear D gene. This receptor was identified in a man between 18 and 35 years old in good health. Some clones in this sample may be carry-over from other donors' samples. The specimen was memory CD8+ T cells from PBMCs. Subset noted: CD45RO+ cells pooled with CCR7-negative TemRA cells. The CDR3 DNA follows: TGTGCCAGCAGTTACTCCGGGGTCTTGAGGGAAAAACTGTTTTTT. Protein sequence: CASSYSGVLREKLFF.